This is a list of T cell receptor beta chains from one sample in a study of blood T cell repertoires in COVID-19. Method: immunoSEQ multiplex PCR; TCRdb's copy keeps in-frame clones and lacks some. The data hold 350,000 to 450,000 clones, with more than 85% observed a single time. Sequenced input: PBMCs or T cells enriched from blood (not recorded which). These receptors came from a woman between 40 and 50 years old who had been exposed to COVID-19. CDR3s include the opening cysteine and the closing phenylalanine or tryptophan. D genes are given only for firm matches.

TRBV6-4 15 TRBD2 CASSGSSGPYNEQFF
TRBV5-5 14 - CASTMEGLDYGYTF
TRBV7-8 14 TRBD1 CASSLETGMGGYTF
TRBV10-1 15 TRBD2 CASSDFGTSGNEQFF
TRBV3-1/TRBV3-2 14 TRBD1 CASSSDRGNTEAFF
TRBV11-3 13 - CASSLGGLSGYTF
TRBV30 17 TRBD2 CAWSAAGLAGDTDTQYF
TRBV6-5 14 TRBD1 CASRPDRGNSPLHF
TRBV29-1 16 - CSVVDGLSYSGETQYF
TRBV13 14 - CASSLQGVETEAFF
TRBV6-2/TRBV6-3 15 - CASSYSAGTYNEQFF
TRBV7-3 15 TRBD2 CATSSTSGNTGELFF
TRBV19 13 TRBD1 CASRRDRSTEAFF
TRBV30 13 - CAWIGGMNTEAFF